The 22 T cell receptor beta chains below come from one sample, sequenced in a study of blood T cell repertoires in COVID-19. The assay was immunoSEQ multiplex PCR, and TCRdb's table has in-frame clones only and misses some. This table has approximately 94,000 clones, around 88% appearing once. Material: peripheral blood. These receptors all stem from a human donor in a cohort sampled during active COVID-19.

The V call is TRBV5-6, the J call TRBJ2-2; tentatively, D is TRBD2 (6 bases). The CDR3 covers 15 residues. Trimming pared 3 bases from V and 4 bases from J, leaving 13 bases between. Looked up from germline, CDR1 is SGHDT and CDR2 is YYEEEE. The CDR3 loop is CASSSGLAGTGELFF. In DNA form, the CDR3 reads TGTGCCAGCAGCTCGGGACTGGCCGGCACCGGGGAGCTGTTTTTT.

The chain has TRBV5-4 and TRBJ2-5; 7 bases map to TRBD1. Germline CDR1 reads SGHNT; CDR2 reads YYREEE (reference sequence). The length of the CDR3 is 13 residues. The V gene end was trimmed by 4 bases and the J gene end by 3 bases; junction bases not matched to a gene: 3. CDR3 sequence: CASSGGQKETQYF. CDR3 nucleotide sequence: TGTGCCAGCAGCGGGGGACAGAAAGAGACCCAGTACTTC.

The chain links TRBV25-1 to TRBJ2-7; 10 nucleotides align to TRBD1. The ends lost 4 bases at V and 1 base at J; junction bases unmatched: 7. The CDR3 is made up of 16 amino acids. Germline CDR1 MGHDK, CDR2 SYGVNS. The CDR3 sequence is CASSGPGQGISYEQYF. DNA for the CDR3: TGTGCCAGCAGTGGGCCGGGACAGGGGATTTCCTACGAGCAGTACTTC.

The J gene is TRBJ1-1, the V gene TRBV19, with D unresolved. Germline values: CDR1 LNHDA, CDR2 SQIVND (reference sequence). This CDR3 contains 13 residues. V lost 10 bases and J lost 1, with 13 bases in between. In nucleotides, the CDR3 is TGTGCCACCGTGTCCGTTAGGAACACTGAAGCTTTCTTT. Translation: CATVSVRNTEAFF.

The count of this clone is one. This rearrangement joins TRBV19 to TRBJ1-5, with 7 bases identical to TRBD1. This CDR3 is 15 amino acids long. In germline, CDR1 is LNHDA, CDR2 SQIVND (reference sequence). Trimming took 5 bases from V and 2 from J; bases not matched to a gene: 6. The CDR3 region is CASSPGGVGNQPQHF. Here the CDR3 DNA reads TGTGCCAGTAGTCCAGGGGGTGTGGGCAATCAGCCCCAGCATTTT.

J is TRBJ1-2 and V is TRBV3-1 (or the pseudogene TRBV3-2), with TRBD1 identical over 8 bases. Unmatched junction bases numbered 8, after V lost 0 bases and J lost 8 bases. CDR3 size: 15 residues. Looked up from germline, CDR1 is LGHDT and CDR2 is YNNKEL (reference sequence). The CDR3 nucleotides are TGTGCCAGCAGCCAAGATTTCACCAGGGGGCACGGCTACACCTTC. It encodes CASSQDFTRGHGYTF.

The chain employs TRBV11-2 and TRBJ2-3, with a weak D call TRBD2 (5 bases). There are 15 residues in the CDR3. CDR1 and CDR2 (germline): SGHAT, FQNNGV. Trimming removed 5 bases at V and 2 bases at J, with 14 bases between. CDR3 sequence: CASSPFRGFTDTQYF. CDR3 DNA: TGTGCCAGCAGCCCATTCCGGGGTTTCACAGATACGCAGTATTTT.

This chain uses TRBV2 with TRBJ2-1, with D hard to call. Per the germline V gene, CDR1 is SNHLY and CDR2 is FYNNEI. The CDR3 is 11 residues long. Trimming took 3 bases from V and 10 from J, leaving 7 bases between them. In DNA form, the CDR3 reads TGTGCCAGCAGTGACCCCAGGGAGCAGTTCTTC. Translation gives CASSDPREQFF.

The gene calls are TRBV19 and TRBJ2-5; D gene ambiguous. Germline V gene data show CDR1 as LNHDA and CDR2 as SQIVND (reference sequence). Between the trimmed V and J ends, which lost 0 bases and 4 bases, there was a span of 12 bases. CDR3 size: 15 residues. In nucleotides, the CDR3 is TGTGCCAGTAGTATAGATCTCCGGTTCGGAGAGACCCAGTACTTC. It specifies CASSIDLRFGETQYF.

This clone has more than one count but fewer than ten. The chain carries TRBV4-1 and TRBJ2-7; 8 bases align to TRBD2. J gave up 5 bases and V 6 bases, and 6 bases lay outside the gene matches. CDR1 is MGHRA, CDR2 YSYEKL, per germline. The CDR3 consists of 13 residues. The CDR3 DNA follows: TGCGCCAGCAGACCGGGACTAGGGGACGAGCAGTACTTC. This gives the protein CASRPGLGDEQYF.

This clone showed up just once. The chain links TRBV7-9 to TRBJ2-1; 9 nucleotides align to TRBD1. Germline V gives CDR1 SEHNR, CDR2 FQNEAQ (reference sequence). V was pared by 3 bases and J by 3 bases, with 12 bases of the junction left unmatched. The CDR3 sequence is 18 residues long. The DNA for the CDR3 is TGTGCCAGCAGCTTTTATACCTACAGGGGGCAGGTCTACAATGAGCAGTTCTTC. Its translation is CASSFYTYRGQVYNEQFF.

The rearrangement joins TRBV3-1 (or the pseudogene TRBV3-2) to TRBJ2-7, with 7 bases lining up with TRBD1. The junction had 12 bases not matched to a gene; V was cut back by 2 bases and J by 5 bases. The CDR3 is 16 residues long. Per germline, CDR1 LGHDT and CDR2 YNNKEL (reference sequence). CDR3: CASSQRMTGHFHEQYF. The CDR3 DNA is TGTGCCAGCAGCCAAAGGATGACAGGGCACTTCCACGAGCAGTACTTC.

In its sample, this clone was seen a few times. The chain is built from TRBV6-5 and TRBJ2-2; no definite D call. Germline V lookup: CDR1 MNHEY, CDR2 SVGAGI. V shed 4 bases and J shed 7 bases, with 7 bases lying between them. The CDR3 runs 12 residues. CDR3: CASSSQVGELFF. The CDR3 DNA reads as TGTGCCAGCAGTTCCCAGGTCGGGGAGCTGTTTTTT.

The chain joins TRBV24-1 to TRBJ2-5, with 8 bases matching TRBD1. V shed 3 bases, J shed 2 bases, and the junction held 4 bases outside the gene matches. Germline V CDR1 and CDR2: KGHDR, SFDVKD. CDR3 length equals 15 residues. CDR3 sequence (DNA): TGTGCCACCAGTGATATAGGACAGGGACAAGAGACCCAGTACTTC. It is translated as CATSDIGQGQETQYF.

This clone has just one count. The chain is built from TRBV19 and TRBJ1-1; D might be TRBD1 (5 bases). CDR1 and CDR2 (germline): LNHDA, SQIVND (reference sequence). Trimming shortened V by 7 bases and J by 0 bases, and 21 bases separated the two germline ends. This CDR3 comprises 17 residues. The CDR3 nucleotides are TGTGCCAGTACCTATCGGGGCTTCGGGAGTATGAACACTGAAGCTTTCTTT. It codes for CASTYRGFGSMNTEAFF.

This chain connects TRBV11-2 to TRBJ2-3; no definite D call. Germline V gene data show CDR1 as SGHAT and CDR2 as FQNNGV. V lost 5 bases to trimming and J lost 6 bases, with 15 bases between them. There are 14 residues in the CDR3. For the CDR3, the DNA is TGTGCCAGCAGCCCACCTAGGAATGGTGATACGCAGTATTTT. Protein: CASSPPRNGDTQYF.

The rearrangement joins TRBV28 to TRBJ1-4; D is unresolved. This CDR3 region has 12 residues. Trimming took 6 bases from V and 12 from J, leaving 14 bases between them. Germline V gives CDR1 MDHEN, CDR2 SYDVKM. The CDR3 nucleotides read TGTGCCAGCAGCCACGAGAGCCGTGAACTGTTTTTT. Translating gives CASSHESRELFF.

V and J are TRBV28 and TRBJ2-7; 7 nucleotides align to TRBD2. Germline V lookup: CDR1 MDHEN, CDR2 SYDVKM. V dropped 3 bases and J dropped 6; count of bases not matched to a gene: 2. The CDR3 consists of 12 residues. CDR3 coding DNA: TGTGCCAGCAGTTTCTCGGGGGGCGAGCAGTACTTC. Its protein product is CASSFSGGEQYF. Supplemented by reference TRBV28 and TRBJ2-7, the full variable domain reads DVKVTQSSRYLVKRTGEKVFLECVQDMDHENMFWYRQDPGLGLRLIYFSYDVKMKEKGDIPEGYSVSREKKERFSLILESASTNQTSMYLCASSFSGGEQYFGPGTRLTVT.

The chain employs TRBV27 and TRBJ1-2; 7 bases agree with TRBD1. Germline assignment: CDR1 MNHEY and CDR2 SMNVEV (reference sequence). V shed 2 bases and J 5 bases; nucleotides not matched to a gene: 5. The CDR3 totals 14 residues. CDR3 bases: TGTGCCAGCAGTTTAGAGCCAGGGGGGTATGGCTACACCTTC. Amino acids: CASSLEPGGYGYTF.

In this sample, this clone turned up once. The chain links TRBV11-2 to TRBJ2-7; 7 bases are shared with TRBD2. The trim removed 6 bases at V and 3 bases at J, leaving 20 bases unmatched. This CDR3 is built from 18 residues. Germline CDR1 is SGHAT and CDR2 is FQNNGV. The CDR3 DNA reads as TGTGCCAGCAGATCCTCCGCAGACTCTAGCGGAAGATACTACGAGCAGTACTTC. Translation gives CASRSSADSSGRYYEQYF.

This clone was seen only once. This chain connects TRBV24-1 to TRBJ1-5, with D perhaps matching TRBD1 (6 bases). CDR1 and CDR2 from the germline V gene are KGHDR and SFDVKD. The CDR3 has 14 amino acids. The V gene lost 4 bases and the J gene lost 5 bases, with 11 bases spanning the gap. The CDR3, as DNA: TGTGCCACCAGTGACCCCCCAGGGGATCAGCCCCAGCATTTT. Protein product: CATSDPPGDQPQHF.

The chain carries TRBV28 and TRBJ1-2; the D gene is possibly TRBD1 (5 bases). CDR1 MDHEN and CDR2 SYDVKM come from the germline V gene. Trimming left V 5 bases short and J 7 bases short, with 17 bases between. The CDR3 consists of 14 residues. CDR3 sequence reads: CASSPRVLRVGYTF. The CDR3 coding sequence is TGTGCCAGCAGTCCCAGGGTTCTTAGAGTTGGCTACACCTTC.